This T cell receptor (beta chain) was identified in a study of T cells in Graves' hyperthyroidism and ophthalmopathy. V shed 0 bases, J shed 1 base, and the junction held 11 bases outside the gene matches. CDR1 is LGHDT and CDR2 is YNNKEL in the germline V gene (reference sequence). The CDR3 is 19 amino acids. Study outcomes and limitations: Clonotypes that were expanded in thyroid above 0.001 mostly appeared in blood too. Ophthalmopathy prediction by the model preceded onset by a median 6.5 months.

Concerning this clonotype itself: Antigen: not known.

TCR beta CDR3 region amplification was performed from RNA transcripts. The HTBI primer set was used in a first-round RT-PCR of the TCR CDR3. TCRdb independently ran MiXCR on the multiplex PCR reads; one entry per CDR3 protein. The repertoire holds approximately 400,000 distinct CDR3 sequences, with approximately 15% as singletons. This TCR was sampled from a woman aged 18-35 years with Graves' hyperthyroidism that later progressed to Graves' ophthalmopathy. The chain combines TRBV3-1 with TRBJ2-2, with TRBD2 identical over 7 bases. The material sequenced was blood. The CDR3 region is CASSQEGVGSGMNTGELFF. CDR3 DNA: TGTGCCAGCAGCCAAGAGGGGGTAGGGAGCGGGATGAACACCGGGGAGCTGTTTTTT.